This TCR beta chain comes out of a study of beta chain features in type 1 diabetes. General study points: All four CD4+ subsets from Type 1 diabetes patients carried moderately but significantly shorter TCRB CDR3s. Naive, central memory and regulatory TCRB repertoires appeared more similar among patients than healthy donors.

V lost 4 bases and J lost 2, with 8 bases in between. Germline V lookup: CDR1 SSHAT, CDR2 FNYEAQ (reference sequence). This CDR3 is 14 amino acids long. Expressed TCRB transcripts were sequenced because the isolated RNA had all been reverse transcribed beforehand. Measured with immunoSEQ multiplex PCR; TCRdb has only the in-frame clones, and not every one. The data show 500,000 to 650,000 clones, around 11% seen once. With respect to this clone: The antigen is unknown.

The clonotype originates from a man between 25 and 39 years old with type 1 diabetes. What was sequenced was naive CD4+ T cells from blood. The J gene is TRBJ2-2, the V gene TRBV7-7; D gene ambiguous. CDR3 protein: CASSSTPNTGELFF. CDR3 nucleotide sequence: TGTGCCAGCAGCTCGACACCCAACACCGGGGAGCTGTTTTTT.